The 21 T cell receptor beta chains given below trace back to one sample, sequenced in a study of cytomegalovirus exposure and HLA in healthy donors. The PCR was carried out with 60 Vbeta primers and 13 Jbeta primers. Clones were sequenced by immunoSEQ multiplex PCR, and TCRdb holds only the in-frame ones, with some missing. The table shows 100,000 to 150,000 clones, with more than 75% occurring only once. Material for sequencing was PBMCs. These receptors all come from a woman between 50 and 59 years old in good health and CMV-seropositive.

The chain has TRBV29-1 and TRBJ2-3; 7 bases agree with TRBD2. V lost 1 base, J lost 2 bases, and 6 bases stayed unmatched. Germline V gene data show CDR1 as SQVTM and CDR2 as ANQGSEA. This CDR3 has 15 amino acids. The CDR3 is CSVEGSSGPTDTQYF. Here the CDR3 DNA reads TGCAGCGTTGAAGGTTCTAGCGGTCCCACAGATACGCAGTATTTT.

The V gene is TRBV18, the J gene TRBJ1-1, with TRBD1 as a possible D gene (6 bases). The CDR3 sequence is 13 residues long. V was shortened by 10 bases and J by 6 bases, with 18 bases between the two germline ends. CDR1 and CDR2 (germline): KGHSH, LQKENI. This CDR3 reads CANIKGGAPEAFF. CDR3 sequence (DNA): TGTGCCAATATTAAGGGGGGGGCGCCTGAAGCTTTCTTT.

This clone was observed a handful of times. V and J are TRBV29-1 and TRBJ2-1, with 7 bases lining up with TRBD2. With 3 bases clipped from V and 6 bases from J, the junction kept 8 bases outside the gene matches. The germline CDR1 and CDR2 sequences are SQVTM and ANQGSEA. The CDR3 contains 14 residues. The CDR3 reads CSVDKGRVVNEQFF. The CDR3 region has the DNA TGCAGCGTTGACAAGGGGAGGGTCGTCAATGAGCAGTTCTTC.

The genes are TRBV7-9 and TRBJ2-1; 13 positions agree with TRBD2. Trimming at V came to 5 bases and at J to 6 bases, leaving 10 bases not matched to a gene. The CDR3 totals 17 residues. Germline assignment: CDR1 SEHNR and CDR2 FQNEAQ (reference sequence). The CDR3 DNA follows: TGTGCCAGCAGCCTGGGGACTAGCGGGATGCTCCTCAATGAGCAGTTCTTC. Translation: CASSLGTSGMLLNEQFF.

The chain's CDR3 is CASSLSWQGFQLGSYNEQFF. CDR3 DNA: TGTGCCAGCAGCTTAAGTTGGCAGGGTTTTCAATTGGGCTCCTACAATGAGCAGTTCTTC. J is TRBJ2-1 and V is TRBV7-8, with D possibly matching TRBD1 (5 bases). Germline assignment: CDR1 SGHVS and CDR2 FQNEAQ. This CDR3 contains 20 residues. V dropped 2 bases and J dropped 0 bases, with 23 bases sitting between them. The full variable domain, rest sourced from reference TRBV7-8 and TRBJ2-1, is GAGVSQSPRYKVAKRGQDVALRCDPISGHVSLFWYQQALGQGPEFLTYFQNEAQLDKSGLPSDRFFAERPEGSVSTLKIQRTQQEDSAVYLCASSLSWQGFQLGSYNEQFFGPGTRLTVL.

V is TRBV25-1 and J is TRBJ1-1, with 10 bases fitting TRBD1. V lost 2 bases, J lost 2 bases, and 8 bases stayed unmatched. This CDR3 has 17 amino acids. The germline V gene has CDR1 MGHDK and CDR2 SYGVNS. The CDR3 reads CASSEPGTGVENTEAFF. The CDR3 coding sequence is TGTGCCAGCAGTGAACCCGGGACAGGGGTTGAAAACACTGAAGCTTTCTTT.

The rearrangement uses TRBV5-1 and TRBJ2-3, with a weak D call TRBD1 (6 bases). V lost 4 bases, J lost 6 bases, and 15 bases lay in between. The V gene's germline CDR1 is SGHRS and CDR2 YFSETQ. The CDR3 loop spans 14 amino acids. CDR3 amino acids: CASSPQGGPDTQYF. In nucleotides, the CDR3 is TGCGCCAGCAGCCCACAGGGCGGTCCGGATACGCAGTATTTT.

The J gene is TRBJ2-5, the V gene TRBV7-9, with TRBD2 matching 8 bases. The DNA end is a closer match to TRBJ2-7, so the J assignment may be wrong. Germline V lookup: CDR1 SEHNR, CDR2 FQNEAQ (reference sequence). The CDR3 totals 14 residues. The CDR3 DNA sequence: TGTGCCAGCTCGGAGACTAGCGTTTACGACGAGCAGTACTTC. It translates to CASSETSVYDEQYF.

V usage is TRBV5-1 and J usage is TRBJ1-1, with D possibly TRBD1 on 5 matching bases. This CDR3 has 15 amino acids. Looked up from germline, CDR1 is SGHRS and CDR2 is YFSETQ. Trimming pared 3 bases from V and 10 bases from J, leaving 22 bases between. The CDR3 bases are TGCGCCAGCAGCTCCAACCCGGGGGGATTAATGACAGCTTTCTTT. Protein sequence: CASSSNPGGLMTAFF.

The rearrangement uses TRBV6-5 and TRBJ1-2; TRBD1 aligns across 12 bases. CDR1 and CDR2 (germline): MNHEY, SVGAGI. Trimming took 6 bases from V and 9 from J; bases not matched to a gene: 5. This CDR3 contains 13 residues. The CDR3 is CASRVGTGGRYTF. The DNA for the CDR3 is TGTGCCAGCAGAGTGGGGACAGGGGGCCGCTACACCTTC.

The chain carries TRBV4-3 and TRBJ1-2; TRBD1 aligns across 7 bases. After removal of 1 base from V and 2 bases from J, the junction contained 4 bases not matched to a gene. CDR1 is LGHNA and CDR2 is YSLEER in the germline V gene. The CDR3 contains 15 residues. CDR3: CASSQGLTGNYGYTF. The DNA of the CDR3 is TGCGCCAGCAGCCAAGGGTTGACAGGGAACTATGGCTACACCTTC.

The chain is built from TRBV19 and TRBJ2-2; weak D call: TRBD1 (5 bases). CDR1 is LNHDA and CDR2 is SQIVND in the germline V gene (reference sequence). The CDR3 loop spans 13 amino acids. V was pared by 7 bases and J by 1 base, with 7 bases between. The CDR3 coding sequence is TGTGCCAGTAACCAGGGGAACACCGGGGAGCTGTTTTTT. As protein: CASNQGNTGELFF.

The rearrangement joins TRBV2 to TRBJ2-2; no firm D call. The CDR3 contains 14 residues. The V gene lost 5 bases and the J gene lost 3 bases, with 10 bases spanning the gap. Germline CDR1 SNHLY, CDR2 FYNNEI. Here the CDR3 reads CASSQYSYTGELFF. Written as DNA, the CDR3 is TGTGCCAGCAGTCAATACTCATACACCGGGGAGCTGTTTTTT.

This clone came up a few times. This chain joins TRBV27 and TRBJ2-7; a possible D gene is TRBD1 (6 bases). CDR1 is MNHEY and CDR2 is SMNVEV in the germline V gene (reference sequence). CDR3 length: 13 residues. V was shortened by 6 bases and J by 7 bases, with 16 bases between the two germline ends. This CDR3 is CASSLRNRAEQYF. In DNA form, the CDR3 reads TGTGCCAGCAGCCTAAGAAACAGGGCTGAGCAGTACTTC.

The genes are TRBV5-1 and TRBJ1-2; D might be TRBD1 (6 bases). V was cut by 2 bases and J by 4 bases, with 15 bases left in between. Germline CDR1 is SGHRS and CDR2 is YFSETQ. The CDR3 consists of 15 residues. CDR3 nucleotide sequence: TGCGCCAGCAGCTTAGGGGGACAACCCATCTATGGCTACACCTTC. Protein: CASSLGGQPIYGYTF.

V is TRBV5-1 and J is TRBJ1-1; 7 bases are a match to TRBD1. The CDR3 covers 13 residues. Germline V CDR1 and CDR2: SGHRS, YFSETQ. The J segment lost 8 bases and the V segment lost 3 bases, leaving 7 bases of the junction unmatched. The CDR3 protein is CASSSDRPGEAFF. The CDR3 DNA reads TGCGCCAGCAGCTCGGACAGGCCGGGCGAAGCTTTCTTT.

The chain is built from TRBV2 and TRBJ2-1; the match to TRBD2 covers 8 bases. The CDR3 has 15 amino acids. Looked up from germline, CDR1 is SNHLY and CDR2 is FYNNEI. The V gene end was trimmed by 6 bases and the J gene end by 2 bases; junction bases not matched to a gene: 6. CDR3 region: CASRVLADTYNEQFF. DNA for the CDR3: TGTGCCAGCAGGGTACTAGCGGACACCTACAATGAGCAGTTCTTC.

The rearrangement links TRBV28 to TRBJ1-5; D unresolved. From germline, CDR1 is MDHEN and CDR2 SYDVKM. V was trimmed by 3 bases and J by 8 bases, leaving 5 bases between them. The CDR3 is 11 amino acids. CDR3 region: CASSFGEPQHF. CDR3 coding DNA: TGTGCCAGCAGTTTTGGAGAGCCCCAGCATTTT.

This clone showed up just once. The chain couples TRBV6-6 to TRBJ2-1, with 7 bases matching TRBD1. Unmatched junction bases numbered 4, after V lost 6 bases and J lost 8 bases. CDR3 length equals 12 residues. The germline V gene encodes CDR1 MNHNY and CDR2 SVGAGI (reference sequence). Here the CDR3 reads CASRITGDEQFF. DNA for the CDR3: TGTGCCAGCAGGATTACAGGGGATGAGCAGTTCTTC.

The J gene is TRBJ2-3, the V gene TRBV27, with D unresolved. The CDR3 has 13 amino acids. Germline loops: CDR1 MNHEY, CDR2 SMNVEV (reference sequence). Deletions cut 6 bases from V and 0 bases from J, with 7 bases between. Written as DNA, the CDR3 is TGTGCCAGCAGATTCTCTAGCACAGATACGCAGTATTTT. Its translation: CASRFSSTDTQYF.

The chain links TRBV11-1 to TRBJ1-1; 8 nucleotides agree with TRBD1. J gave up 2 bases and V 3 bases, and 5 bases lay outside the gene matches. Per germline, CDR1 SGHAT and CDR2 FQDESV (reference sequence). This CDR3 has 15 amino acids. The CDR3 sequence is CASSFSGGYNTEAFF. Here the CDR3 DNA reads TGTGCCAGCAGCTTCTCAGGGGGCTATAACACTGAAGCTTTCTTT.